This section outlines one T cell receptor (beta chain) sequence together with its context. The sample is drawn from a study of OX40 agonist ivuxolimab in advanced cancers. Using immunoSEQ multiplex PCR, the repertoire was profiled, and TCRdb retains in-frame clones only, with some absent. Of 45,000 to 65,000 clones in the sample, 88% are singletons; the top ten hold 5.5% to 8.5%. Autoimmune disease history or systemic immunosuppression meant exclusion. This TCR came from an adult with an advanced solid tumor such as melanoma, head and neck, liver or kidney cancer. Source: CD4+ or CD8+ T cells sorted from blood, taken in a trial of the OX40 agonist ivuxolimab.

CDR3 in amino acids: CASSGRPLQASYEQYF. The DNA for the CDR3 is TGCGCCAGCAGTGGCCGCCCCCTTCAGGCCTCCTACGAGCAGTACTTC. The chain couples TRBV10-2 to TRBJ2-7; D remains unclear. Trimming took 4 bases from V and 0 from J, leaving 16 bases between them. The CDR3 sequence is 16 residues long. Germline loops: CDR1 WSHSY, CDR2 SAAADI.